This is a list of T cell receptor beta chains from one sample in a study of immune characteristics of hereditary and idiopathic chronic pancreatitis. TCRdb keeps only in-frame clones here, not all; method: immunoSEQ multiplex PCR. The sample yields over 14,000 clones, about 73% seen once. Source material: pancreas tissue with hereditary chronic pancreatitis. All receptors come from a human donor with chronic pancreatitis. CDR3s leave out the opening cysteine and the closing phenylalanine or tryptophan.

>TRBJ2-6|TRBV2
ASRSLSSGANVLT
>TRBJ2-1|TRBV27
ASSYDIAGLDYNEQF
>TRBJ2-7|TRBV6-6
ASSYSRQPNEQY
>TRBJ2-3|TRBV29-1
SVEDRLRGSTDTQY
>TRBJ2-1|TRBV7-9
ASSAGTVYNEQF
>TRBJ2-5|TRBV7-2
ASSLSRDQETQY
>TRBJ2-3|TRBV19
ASSIDHTGMSDTQY
>TRBJ1-1|TRBV27
ASSTGMRAF
>TRBJ2-1|TRBV5-1
ASSLGLAGVYNEQF
>TRBJ2-7|TRBV19
ASTSGIRPYEQY
>TRBJ1-3|TRBV3-1/TRBV3-2
ASSPQGSGNTIY
>TRBJ1-4|TRBV9
ASSPWGGADEKLF
>TRBJ1-1|TRBV28
ASRAPGGVDTEAF
>TRBJ1-5|TRBV5-5
ASSFKERNQPQH
>TRBJ2-7|TRBV7-9
ASSDSGQEQY
>TRBJ1-1|TRBV20-1
SAAKNTEAF
>TRBJ1-2|TRBV5-6
ASSSDRIGYT
>TRBJ2-7|TRBV2
ASSEHYEQY
>TRBJ2-5|TRBV5-1
ASSFAGGAGETQY
>TRBJ2-2|TRBV5-6
ASFRRGTGELF
>TRBJ1-3|TRBV28
ASVRPQTGRNTIY
>TRBJ2-4|TRBV3-1/TRBV3-2
ASSQESWLAGGPTKNIQY
>TRBJ2-7|TRBV5-8
ASSLNRGEQY
>TRBJ1-1|TRBV5-1
ASSSPGTEGF
>TRBJ1-2|TRBV20-1
RPWEGYGYT
>TRBJ1-1|TRBV15
ATSRDYQGVAF
>TRBJ2-7|TRBV29-1
SVGQGAEQY
>TRBJ1-4|TRBV2
ASTPGQGAFEKLF
>TRBJ2-2|TRBV9
ASSREPSNTGELF
>TRBJ1-6|TRBV14
ASSQDWGSPLH
>TRBJ2-3|TRBV7-9
ASSAGQVFTDTQY
>TRBJ1-2|TRBV19
ATTWSPTDRGDGYT
>TRBJ1-3|TRBV6-5
ASSYSARGLGNTIY
>TRBJ2-7|TRBV2
ASKERDSNSYEQY
>TRBJ1-2|TRBV6-6
ASSSQTRPNYGYT
>TRBJ2-7|TRBV7-3
ASSAGLAGIDEQY
>TRBJ2-7|TRBV27
ASSFTGGWEQY
>TRBJ2-7|TRBV6-1
ASGKGVETGLSYEQY
>TRBJ2-3|TRBV7-9
ASSPSVGVADTQY
>TRBJ2-1|TRBV7-9
ASSLEGGGPGSLRNEQF
>TRBJ2-7|TRBV7-8
ASSRNGYEQY